The T cell receptor (beta chain) described here comes from a study of shared clonotypes between healthy human individuals. The CDR3 runs to 17 residues. Germline V lookup: CDR1 ENHRY, CDR2 SYGVKD. V was cut by 6 bases and J by 0 bases, with 18 bases left in between. Deep was the level used in running the assay. Sequencing was performed with immunoSEQ multiplex PCR; in TCRdb, only in-frame clones are kept and a portion is missing. The sample has about half a million clones; roughly 85% are singletons. Sequencing was carried out using PBMCs. V usage is TRBV10-3 and J usage is TRBJ2-1, with D unresolved. The TCR comes from a woman in her 40s in good health. Some clones in this sample may be carry-over from other donors' samples. The CDR3 coding sequence is TGTGCCATCAGGGCTAACTCGGGCGGAAGCTCCTACAATGAGCAGTTCTTC. It translates to CAIRANSGGSSYNEQFF.